Below are 4 T cell receptor beta chains sequenced from a single sample in a study of radiotherapy plus CTLA-4 blockade in lung cancer. Assay: immunoSEQ multiplex PCR; the TCRdb copy retains only in-frame clones and omits some. The sample consists of around 65,000 clones, 77% of them appearing once. The sequencing here drew on peripheral blood, taken from a patient treated with radiotherapy plus ipilimumab. Every receptor here comes from a human donor with non-small cell lung cancer who had a complete response to radiotherapy plus ipilimumab.

This clone showed up just once. The chain has TRBV30 and TRBJ1-3; D perhaps matches TRBD1 (6 bases). Trimming removed 5 bases at V and 8 bases at J, with 10 bases between. CDR1 is GTSNPN and CDR2 is SVGIG in the germline V gene (reference sequence). The CDR3 runs to 11 residues. CDR3 nucleotides: TGTGCCTGGGAGGGGGGATACACCATATATTTT. Translation: CAWEGGYTIYF.

Details on this clone: Mismatch with germline at one junction end may stem from a read error. The chain employs TRBV7-7 and TRBJ2-1, with D maybe TRBD2 (6 bases). Germline CDR1 and CDR2: SSHAT and FNYEAQ (reference sequence). The CDR3 length is 13 residues. CDR3 residues: CASSLAVNNEQFF. The CDR3 DNA follows: TGTGCTAGCAGCTTAGCGGTAAACAATGAGCAGTTCTTC.

The chain combines TRBV19 with TRBJ1-1; D not resolved. This CDR3 contains 14 residues. Looked up from germline, CDR1 is LNHDA and CDR2 is SQIVND (reference sequence). V was cut by 0 bases and J by 4 bases, with 9 bases left in between. The CDR3 sequence: CASSIDHSATEAFF. The CDR3 bases are TGTGCCAGTAGTATAGATCATTCGGCCACTGAAGCTTTCTTT.

This clone was seen once. The V call is TRBV11-2, the J call TRBJ1-4, with D possibly TRBD1 on 5 matching bases. The germline CDR1 and CDR2 sequences are SGHAT and FQNNGV. CDR3 length: 15 residues. The V and J ends lost 1 base and 8 bases respectively, with 14 bases between them. CDR3 region: CASSLAQVGQEKLFF. DNA for the CDR3: TGTGCCAGCAGCTTAGCCCAGGTGGGGCAGGAAAAACTGTTTTTT.